Each of the 17 T cell receptor beta chains below was sequenced from the same sample in a study of early T cells in non-severe SARS-CoV-2 infection (dated by TCRdb to the early 2020s). Libraries were made using 5' RACE. The sample was run on a NextSeq 500. TCRdb reprocessing: public reads trimmed at Q25 with fastp, clones called with MiXCR, in-frame beta chains kept. When rows share a CDR3 protein, they turn into one entry using the most common DNA and genes. The sample table shows tens of thousands of distinct CDR3 sequences, and roughly a tenth are seen once. Under 7% of the sample is in the top ten clones. Material for sequencing was whole blood. The receptors here all came from an adult who was a healthcare worker with PCR-confirmed SARS-CoV-2 infection or an uninfected control (not recorded which).

The chain uses TRBV3-1 and TRBJ1-1; 7 positions agree with TRBD1. This CDR3 has 13 amino acids. Germline loops: CDR1 LGHDT, CDR2 YNNKEL (reference sequence). Germline trimming cut 7 bases from V and 2 bases from J; bases unmatched to any gene: 4. CDR3 region: CASTRTGNTEAFF. The DNA for the CDR3 is TGTGCCAGCACTAGGACAGGTAACACTGAAGCTTTCTTT.

This clonotype has at least ten counts. The chain employs TRBV24-1 and TRBJ1-2; possible D gene TRBD1, 5 bases. Trimming removed 5 bases from V and 8 bases from J, with 17 bases in between. CDR3 size: 14 residues. Germline CDR1 reads KGHDR; CDR2 reads SFDVKD. CDR3 protein: CATSVATASEGYTF. In nucleotides, the CDR3 is TGTGCCACCAGTGTCGCGACAGCCTCAGAGGGCTACACCTTC.

This clonotype was found a few times. This sequence joins TRBV5-6 and TRBJ2-2, with D possibly being TRBD1 (5 bases). Germline assignment: CDR1 SGHDT and CDR2 YYEEEE. V lost 0 bases to trimming and J lost 3 bases, with 12 bases between them. The CDR3 is made up of 16 amino acids. CDR3 in DNA: TGTGCCAGCAGCTTGGTCAGGGCGCAGGACACCGGGGAGCTGTTTTTT. Translation gives CASSLVRAQDTGELFF.

The V gene is TRBV20-1, the J gene TRBJ1-4; 8 bases align to TRBD1. V trimming: 5 bases; J trimming: 7 bases; junction bases outside the gene matches: 9. Germline CDR1 DFQATT, CDR2 SNEGSKA (reference sequence). This CDR3 has 14 residues. CDR3 sequence reads: CSAPPTGVAEKLFF. The CDR3 nucleotides are TGCAGTGCTCCGCCGACAGGGGTGGCTGAAAAACTGTTTTTT.

Ten or more counts support this clonotype. The chain uses TRBV20-1 and TRBJ2-7; 7 positions agree with TRBD1. Unmatched junction bases numbered 7, after V lost 5 bases and J lost 3 bases. In germline, CDR1 is DFQATT, CDR2 SNEGSKA (reference sequence). This CDR3 comprises 13 residues. The CDR3 here is CSALGTESYEQYF. The CDR3 DNA follows: TGCAGTGCTTTAGGGACAGAGAGCTACGAGCAGTACTTC.

A few counts support this clonotype. This rearrangement joins TRBV7-9 to TRBJ2-5, with a possible D match to TRBD1 (6 bases). CDR1 and CDR2 (germline): SEHNR, FQNEAQ (reference sequence). V was pared by 1 base and J by 0 bases, with 12 bases between. The CDR3 runs 16 residues. The CDR3 region has the DNA TGTGCCAGCAGCTTAGGGACAGACCTGTACCAAGAGACCCAGTACTTC. This translates into CASSLGTDLYQETQYF. Supplemented by reference TRBV7-9 and TRBJ2-5, the full variable domain reads DTGVSQNPRHKITKRGQNVTFRCDPISEHNRLYWYRQTLGQGPEFLTYFQNEAQLEKSRLLSDRFSAERPKGSFSTLEIQRTEQGDSAMYLCASSLGTDLYQETQYFGPGTRLLVL.

This clonotype has at least ten counts. The genes are TRBV13 and TRBJ2-3, with 9 bases fitting TRBD1. CDR1 is PRHDT and CDR2 is FYEKMQ in the germline V gene (reference sequence). This CDR3 spans 16 amino acids. The junction had 7 bases not matched to a gene; V was cut back by 5 bases and J by 1 base. CDR3 residues: CASSENGQGRTDTQYF. The CDR3 DNA sequence: TGTGCCAGCAGCGAAAACGGACAGGGGCGCACAGATACGCAGTATTTT.

Only a few counts were recorded for this clonotype. This chain connects TRBV15 to TRBJ2-1, with TRBD2 identical over 10 bases. The germline V gene has CDR1 LNHNV and CDR2 YYDKDF (reference sequence). The CDR3 loop spans 20 amino acids. The ends lost 5 bases at V and 1 base at J; junction bases unmatched: 17. The DNA of the CDR3 is TGTGCCACCAGCCTACCACCCGCTAGCGGGAGAGGAGAGTCCTACAATGAGCAGTTCTTC. It is translated as CATSLPPASGRGESYNEQFF.

In regard to this clonotype: At one end the junction does not follow the germline gene, possibly because of a read error. The CDR3 loop is CASTLHPLEQFF. In DNA, the CDR3 is TGTGCCAGCACCTTACACCCACTCGAGCAGTTCTTC. V usage is TRBV7-2 and J usage is TRBJ2-1; no firm D call. The CDR3 totals 12 residues. Germline V gives CDR1 SGHTA, CDR2 FQGNSA.

V and J are TRBV4-1 and TRBJ2-1; TRBD2 is a possible D gene (5 bases). The V gene's germline CDR1 is MGHRA and CDR2 YSYEKL. The CDR3 is 13 amino acids. V lost 1 base and J 8 bases, leaving 9 bases between the germline ends. DNA of the CDR3: TGCGCCAGCAGCCAAGGTTTCGGGGATGAGCAGTTCTTC. Translation gives CASSQGFGDEQFF.

This rearrangement joins TRBV1 to TRBJ2-2; TRBD2 reflects the table's D call only, with no check against the DNA. TRBV1 is an annotated pseudogene. This CDR3 has 17 amino acids. CDR3 loop: CTSSHPGLAGNTGELFF. The CDR3 DNA reads TGCACCAGCAGCCACCCGGGACTAGCGGGCAATACCGGGGAGCTGTTTTTT.

This chain connects TRBV18 to TRBJ2-3; tentative D call: TRBD2 (6 bases). The CDR3 extends over 20 amino acids. V lost 2 bases and J lost 0, with 24 bases in between. The V gene's germline CDR1 is KGHSH and CDR2 LQKENI. CDR3 amino acids: CASSPTASEDESPSTDTQYF. The CDR3, as DNA: TGTGCCAGCTCACCAACGGCTAGCGAGGATGAAAGTCCGAGCACAGATACGCAGTATTTT. The full variable domain, rest sourced from reference TRBV18 and TRBJ2-3, is NAGVMQNPRHLVRRRGQEARLRCSPMKGHSHVYWYRQLPEEGLKFMVYLQKENIIDESGMPKERFSAEFPKEGPSILRIQQVVRGDSAAYFCASSPTASEDESPSTDTQYFGPGTRLTVL.

Only one count was recorded for this clonotype. This rearrangement joins TRBV29-1 to TRBJ2-3; TRBD2 matches at 7 bases. After removal of 7 bases from V and 5 bases from J, the junction contained 12 bases not matched to a gene. This CDR3 contains 14 residues. Looked up from germline, CDR1 is SQVTM and CDR2 is ANQGSEA. The CDR3 region has the DNA TGCAGCGCCCTGGGACTAAACCTGCGAGATACGCAGTATTTT. It is translated as CSALGLNLRDTQYF.

The chain is built from TRBV12-3 or TRBV12-4 and TRBJ2-7; 11 positions agree with TRBD2. Unmatched junction bases numbered 6, after V lost 6 bases and J lost 2 bases. This CDR3 has 15 amino acids. The chain's CDR3 is CASSLIAGGTYEQYF. For the CDR3, the DNA is TGTGCCAGCAGCTTAATAGCGGGAGGGACCTACGAGCAGTACTTC.

This clonotype has a handful of counts. J is TRBJ1-2 and V is TRBV30; tentative D call: TRBD1 (5 bases). Germline CDR1 is GTSNPN and CDR2 is SVGIG (reference sequence). CDR3 length: 14 residues. Trimming took off 2 bases at V and 0 bases at J, with 10 bases between the two ends. CDR3 protein: CAWSRDRANYGYTF. The CDR3 DNA sequence: TGTGCCTGGAGTCGGGACCGAGCTAACTATGGCTACACCTTC. The variable domain in full, with the rest retrieved from reference TRBV30 and TRBJ1-2, is SQTIHQWPATLVQPVGSPLSLECTVEGTSNPNLYWYRQAAGRGLQLLFYSVGIGQISSEVPQNLSASRPQDRQFILSSKKLLLSDSGFYLCAWSRDRANYGYTFGSGTRLTVV.

In this sample, this clonotype turned up a few times. The chain carries TRBV5-4 and TRBJ2-1; D perhaps matches TRBD1 (5 bases). The germline gives CDR1 SGHNT, CDR2 YYREEE (reference sequence). Trimming cost V 0 bases and J 9 bases, with 10 bases left between them. CDR3 length: 13 residues. This chain's CDR3 is CASSLDYRGEQFF. CDR3 DNA sequence: TGTGCCAGCAGCTTGGACTATAGGGGTGAGCAGTTCTTC.

This clonotype was picked up many times. The J gene is TRBJ2-1, the V gene TRBV10-3; no definite D call. The V end lost 8 bases, the J end lost 2 bases, and 4 bases lay between the germline ends. The CDR3 has 11 amino acids. CDR1 is ENHRY and CDR2 is SYGVKD in the germline V gene. The CDR3, as DNA: TGTGCCATCTCCGCCTACAATGAGCAGTTCTTC. Translated: CAISAYNEQFF.